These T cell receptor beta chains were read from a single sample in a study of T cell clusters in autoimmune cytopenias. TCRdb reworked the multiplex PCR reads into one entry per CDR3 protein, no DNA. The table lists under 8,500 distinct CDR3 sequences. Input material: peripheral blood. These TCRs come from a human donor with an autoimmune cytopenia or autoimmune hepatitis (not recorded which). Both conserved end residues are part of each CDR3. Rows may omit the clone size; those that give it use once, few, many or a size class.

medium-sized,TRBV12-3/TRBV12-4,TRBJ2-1,CASSRSGGKYNEQFF
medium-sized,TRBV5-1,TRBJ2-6,CASSGGTASGANVLTF
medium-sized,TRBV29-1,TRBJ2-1,CSVGSGVRRNEQFF
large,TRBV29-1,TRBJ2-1,CSVGTGNNEQFF
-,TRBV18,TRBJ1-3,CASSPNRGRSGNTIYF
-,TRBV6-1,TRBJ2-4,CASSEERQAGKNIQYF
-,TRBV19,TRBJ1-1,CASSTTPPDRHTEAFF
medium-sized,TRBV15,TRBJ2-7,CATSRESLAYEQYF
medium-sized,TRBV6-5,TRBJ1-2,CASRETGSGGYTF
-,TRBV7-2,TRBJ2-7,CASSLSLAGGFYEQYF
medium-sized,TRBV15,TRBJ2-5,CATTVIGESKGETQYF
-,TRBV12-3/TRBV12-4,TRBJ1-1,CASSSNPREAFF
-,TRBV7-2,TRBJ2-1,CASSSRTSGNEQFF
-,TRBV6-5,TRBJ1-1,CASSSQGIVDTEAFF
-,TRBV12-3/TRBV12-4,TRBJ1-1,CASLGQAGFAFF
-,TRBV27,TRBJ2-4,CASSLGQMNIQYF
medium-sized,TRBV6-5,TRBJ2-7,CASIKDRVSYEQYF
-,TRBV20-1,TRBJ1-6,CSARDYQSNSPLHF
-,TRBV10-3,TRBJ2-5,CAISPPGLQETQYF
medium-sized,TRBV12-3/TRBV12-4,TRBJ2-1,CASKPGGNYNEQFF
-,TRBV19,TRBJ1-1,CASSRGGVTPAFF
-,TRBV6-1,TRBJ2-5,CASRGTSGFQETQYF
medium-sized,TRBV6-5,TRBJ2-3,CASSYVRIGGAASTDTQYF
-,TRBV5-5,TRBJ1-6,CASSLGGNSPPHF
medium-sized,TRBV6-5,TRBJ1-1,CASRTQGLSNTEAFF
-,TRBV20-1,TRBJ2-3,CSARVGRGDSHTQYF